This passage covers 12 T cell receptor beta chains from one sample sequenced in a study of blood T cell repertoires in COVID-19. Data came from immunoSEQ multiplex PCR; TCRdb stores just in-frame clones and leaves some out. The sample shows just over 80,000 clones, 65% to 80% of them seen only once. Sequences were obtained from peripheral blood. These receptors originate from a woman of 80 years or more with active or convalescent COVID-19.

Written as DNA, the CDR3 is TGTGCCAGAAGCTCGACAGGGGGTGCTAATGAAAAACTGTTTTTT. This sequence encodes CARSSTGGANEKLFF. The chain is built from TRBV5-3 and TRBJ1-4, with 9 bases lining up with TRBD1. TRBV5-3 is placed among ORFs of uncertain function. V shed 3 bases, J shed 3 bases, and the junction held 3 bases outside the gene matches. The CDR3 covers 15 residues.

V usage is TRBV30 and J usage is TRBJ2-5, with 9 bases fitting TRBD2. The CDR3 extends over 16 amino acids. The trim removed 0 bases at V and 4 bases at J, leaving 9 bases unmatched. Germline V CDR1 and CDR2: GTSNPN, SVGIG (reference sequence). DNA for the CDR3: TGTGCCTGGAGTGTACAAGGCGGGGGGGCCGGAGAGACCCAGTACTTC. Amino acid sequence: CAWSVQGGGAGETQYF.

A single count supports this clone. The rearrangement links TRBV27 to TRBJ1-1, with a tentative D call TRBD1 (5 bases). The V gene's germline CDR1 is MNHEY and CDR2 SMNVEV (reference sequence). Trimming removed 6 bases from V and 1 base from J, with 15 bases in between. The CDR3 runs 15 residues. As DNA, the CDR3 is TGTGCCAGCAGACTCCCAGGGCAATCGAACACTGAAGCTTTCTTT. Translation gives CASRLPGQSNTEAFF.

This sequence joins TRBV5-1 and TRBJ1-1; tentative D call: TRBD1 (6 bases). Between the trimmed V and J ends, which lost 4 bases and 1 base, there was a span of 11 bases. The CDR3 is 14 amino acids. Germline-derived CDR1 and CDR2 are SGHRS and YFSETQ. The CDR3 region is CASSPGHPNTEAFF. For the CDR3, the DNA is TGCGCCAGCAGCCCGGGACATCCGAACACTGAAGCTTTCTTT.

CDR3 sequence: CASSLGLNSPLHF. Here the CDR3 DNA reads TGTGCCAGCAGCCTAGGATTGAATTCACCCCTCCACTTT. The V call is TRBV27, the J call TRBJ1-6, with D uncertain. Germline lookup yields CDR1 MNHEY and CDR2 SMNVEV (reference sequence). The V end was cut by 6 bases, the J end by 7 bases, with 10 bases between. The CDR3 is 13 amino acids.

As to this clone: Other DNA sequences in this sample translate to the same CDR3. V and J are TRBV5-8 and TRBJ2-5, with 10 bases fitting TRBD2. With 0 bases clipped from V and 2 bases from J, the junction kept 4 bases outside the gene matches. This CDR3 is built from 16 residues. Per the germline V gene, CDR1 is SGHTS and CDR2 is YDEGEE. The CDR3 loop reads CASSLEGSGGQETQYF. CDR3 bases: TGTGCCAGCAGCTTGGAGGGTAGCGGGGGGCAAGAGACCCAGTACTTC.

This chain joins TRBV9 and TRBJ1-1; 11 nucleotides match TRBD1. The CDR3 is 15 residues long. CDR1 SGDLS and CDR2 YYNGEE come from the germline V gene. Trimming took 0 bases from V and 7 from J; bases not matched to a gene: 5. In nucleotides, the CDR3 is TGTGCCAGCAGCGTAGATGGGGACAGGGGGAATGAAGCTTTCTTT. Translated: CASSVDGDRGNEAFF.

The V call is TRBV3-1 (or the pseudogene TRBV3-2), the J call TRBJ1-2; D unresolved. Trimming stripped 7 bases from V and 5 bases from J, with 20 bases between. CDR3 length: 15 residues. Germline CDR1 is LGHDT and CDR2 is YNNKEL (reference sequence). CDR3 loop: CASTKWEEQNYGYTF. CDR3 nucleotides: TGTGCCAGCACCAAGTGGGAGGAACAGAATTATGGCTACACCTTC.

The chain uses TRBV27 and TRBJ1-6; the match to TRBD1 covers 7 bases. In germline, CDR1 is MNHEY, CDR2 SMNVEV (reference sequence). The length of the CDR3 is 14 residues. Trimming removed 2 bases from V and 7 bases from J; junction bases left unmatched: 2. In DNA form, the CDR3 reads TGTGCCAGCAGTTTAGGGACAGCAAATTCACCCCTCCACTTT. Translating it yields CASSLGTANSPLHF.

This sequence joins TRBV18 and TRBJ2-5; unclear D gene. V lost 3 bases, J lost 2 bases, and 13 bases lay in between. Germline assignment: CDR1 KGHSH and CDR2 LQKENI. The CDR3 spans 15 residues. The CDR3 protein is CASSPNQVEQETQYF. CDR3 bases: TGTGCCAGCTCACCTAACCAAGTAGAGCAAGAGACCCAGTACTTC.

This chain joins TRBV6-2 or TRBV6-3 and TRBJ2-5; 15 nucleotides match TRBD2. CDR3 length: 15 residues. Trimming took 6 bases from V and 5 from J; bases not matched to a gene: 4. The germline V gene encodes CDR1 MNHEY and CDR2 SVGEGT. CDR3 nucleotides: TGTGCCAGCAGCCAAGGACTAGCGGGGGGGGAGACCCAGTACTTC. This gives the protein CASSQGLAGGETQYF.

The chain combines TRBV5-5 with TRBJ1-1; D call uncertain. Looked up from germline, CDR1 is SGHKS and CDR2 is YYEKEE (reference sequence). V was cut by 4 bases and J by 1 base, with 14 bases left in between. This CDR3 has 15 amino acids. The CDR3 is CASSLYGSSNTEAFF. The CDR3 DNA reads TGTGCCAGCAGCCTCTACGGGTCTTCGAACACTGAAGCTTTCTTT.